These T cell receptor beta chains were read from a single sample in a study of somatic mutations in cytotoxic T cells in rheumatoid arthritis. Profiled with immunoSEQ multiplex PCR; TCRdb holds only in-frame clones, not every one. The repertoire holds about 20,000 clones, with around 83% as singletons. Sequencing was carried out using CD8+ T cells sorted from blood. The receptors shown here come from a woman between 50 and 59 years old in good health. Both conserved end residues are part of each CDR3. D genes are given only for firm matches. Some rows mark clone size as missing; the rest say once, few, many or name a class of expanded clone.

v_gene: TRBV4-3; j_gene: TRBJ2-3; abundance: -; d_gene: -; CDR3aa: CASSHAGLNGTDTQYF; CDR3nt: TGCGCCAGCAGCCATGCCGGACTAAACGGAACAGATACGCAGTATTTT
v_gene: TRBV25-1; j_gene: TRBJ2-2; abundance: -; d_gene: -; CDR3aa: CASRNTGELFF; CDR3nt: TGTGCCAGCCGAAACACCGGGGAGCTGTTTTTT
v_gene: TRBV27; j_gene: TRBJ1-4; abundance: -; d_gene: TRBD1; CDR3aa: CASSHQQGVQEKLFF; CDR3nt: TGTGCCAGCAGTCATCAACAGGGGGTTCAAGAAAAACTGTTTTTT
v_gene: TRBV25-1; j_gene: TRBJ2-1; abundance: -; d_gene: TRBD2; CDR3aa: CASSELLGTSGNEQFF; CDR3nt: TGTGCCAGCAGTGAATTACTCGGGACTAGCGGAAATGAGCAGTTCTTC
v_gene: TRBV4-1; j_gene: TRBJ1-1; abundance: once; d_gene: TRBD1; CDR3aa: CASSIRTGENLVTEAFF; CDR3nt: TGCGCCAGCAGCATCCGGACAGGGGAGAATTTGGTCACTGAAGCTTTCTTT
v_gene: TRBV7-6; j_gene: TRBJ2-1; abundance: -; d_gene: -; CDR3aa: CASRALAASYNEQFF; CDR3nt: TGTGCCAGCAGAGCATTGGCGGCCTCCTACAATGAGCAGTTCTTC
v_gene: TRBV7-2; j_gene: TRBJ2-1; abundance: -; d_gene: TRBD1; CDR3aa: CASSSPRDSNNEQFF; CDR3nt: TGTGCCAGCAGCTCCCCCCGGGACAGTAACAATGAGCAGTTCTTC
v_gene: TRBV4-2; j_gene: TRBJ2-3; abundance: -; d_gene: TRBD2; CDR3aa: CASSQAGTSGADTQYF; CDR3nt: TGTGCCAGCAGCCAAGCCGGGACTAGCGGGGCGGATACGCAGTATTTT
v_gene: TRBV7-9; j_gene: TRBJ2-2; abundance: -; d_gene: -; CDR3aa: CASSSLNTGELFF; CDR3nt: TGTGCCAGCAGCTCACTAAACACCGGGGAGCTGTTTTTT
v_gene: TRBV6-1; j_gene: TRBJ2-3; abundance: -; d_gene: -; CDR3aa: CASSGSPPNLGGLSTDTQYF; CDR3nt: TGTGCCAGCAGTGGGTCGCCCCCGAACTTGGGGGGCCTGAGCACAGATACGCAGTATTTT
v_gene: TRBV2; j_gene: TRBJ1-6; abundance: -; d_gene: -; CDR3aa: CASSDLGSPLHF; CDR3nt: TGTGCCAGCAGTGATTTAGGTTCACCCCTCCACTTT
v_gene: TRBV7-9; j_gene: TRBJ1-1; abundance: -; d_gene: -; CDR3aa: CASSLDGPEAFF; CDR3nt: TGTGCCAGCAGCTTAGACGGTCCTGAAGCTTTCTTT
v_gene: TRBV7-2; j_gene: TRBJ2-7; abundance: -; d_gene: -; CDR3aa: CASSYTPGSHYF; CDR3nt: TGTGCCAGCAGCTACACACCGGGATCTCACTACTTC
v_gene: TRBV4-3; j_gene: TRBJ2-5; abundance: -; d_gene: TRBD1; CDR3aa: CASSQDYGWDRAAETQYF; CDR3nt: TGCGCCAGCAGCCAAGATTATGGGTGGGACAGGGCGGCGGAGACCCAGTACTTC
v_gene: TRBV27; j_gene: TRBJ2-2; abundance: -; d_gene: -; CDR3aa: CASSLLGTGELFF; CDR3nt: TGTGCCAGCAGCCTTCTTGGGACCGGGGAGCTGTTTTTT
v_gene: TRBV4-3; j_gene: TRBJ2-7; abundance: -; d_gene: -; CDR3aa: CASSQAWRGSYEQYF; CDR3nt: TGCGCCAGCAGCCAAGCCTGGCGGGGATCCTACGAGCAGTACTTC
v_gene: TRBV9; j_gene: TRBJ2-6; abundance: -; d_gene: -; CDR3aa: CASSGIEFSSGANVLTF; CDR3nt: TGTGCCAGCAGCGGTATAGAGTTCAGCTCTGGGGCCAACGTCCTGACTTTC
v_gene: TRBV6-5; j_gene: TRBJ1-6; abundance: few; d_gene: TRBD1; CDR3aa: CASMGQYNSPLHF; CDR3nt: TGTGCCAGTATGGGACAGTATAATTCACCCCTCCACTTT
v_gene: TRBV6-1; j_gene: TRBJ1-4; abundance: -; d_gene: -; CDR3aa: CASMPAGEKLFF; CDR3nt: TGTGCCAGCATGCCTGCGGGTGAAAAACTGTTTTTT
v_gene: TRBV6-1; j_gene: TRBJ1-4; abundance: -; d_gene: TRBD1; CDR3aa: CASSEGQGNEKLFF; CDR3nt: TGTGCCAGCAGTGAAGGACAGGGTAATGAAAAACTGTTTTTT
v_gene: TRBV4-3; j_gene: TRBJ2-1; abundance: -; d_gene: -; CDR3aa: CASSQDPWTLLEDEQFF; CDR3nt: TGCGCCAGCAGCCAAGACCCGTGGACTCTTCTGGAGGATGAGCAGTTCTTC
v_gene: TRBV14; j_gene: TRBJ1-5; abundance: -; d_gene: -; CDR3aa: CASSQAEEGQSQPQHF; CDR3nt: TGTGCCAGCAGCCAAGCGGAGGAGGGTCAAAGTCAGCCCCAGCATTTT
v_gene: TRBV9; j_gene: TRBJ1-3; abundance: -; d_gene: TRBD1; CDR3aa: CASSVGGTGAGNTIYF; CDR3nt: TGTGCCAGCAGCGTAGGTGGGACAGGGGCCGGAAACACCATATATTTT
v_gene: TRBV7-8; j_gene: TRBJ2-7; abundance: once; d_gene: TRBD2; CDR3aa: CASSLPSSLAGRYEQYF; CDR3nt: TGTGCCAGCAGCCTTCCGTCCTCGCTAGCGGGGAGGTACGAGCAGTACTTC